This T cell receptor beta chain was identified in a study of early T cells in non-severe SARS-CoV-2 infection. Study outcomes and limitations: VDJdb-based matching was biased toward anti-spike CD8 responses and missed private and CD4 specificities.

This clonotype was picked up a small number of times. Its cognate antigen is unknown. Relative to the germline gene, one junction end is altered; a read error may explain this. The CDR3 sequence is 15 residues long. Per the germline V gene, CDR1 is MGHRA and CDR2 is YSYEKL. Individual cDNA molecules each received unique molecular identifiers attached to them. TCRdb recomputed calls from the 5' RACE reads with MiXCR, one row per CDR3 protein. The sample comprises roughly 86,000 distinct CDR3 sequences, under 15% of which are singletons, and about 0.58% rests with the top ten. Sequencing used whole blood. The genes are TRBV4-1 and TRBJ1-4; TRBD1 is a possible D gene (5 bases). The sequence came from an adult who was a healthcare worker with PCR-confirmed SARS-CoV-2 infection or an uninfected control (not recorded which). The CDR3 bases are TGCGCCAGCAGGCAAGCAGGGCTGGGTAATGAAAAACTGTTTTTT. It encodes CASRQAGLGNEKLFF.